This T cell receptor (beta chain) originates from a study of blood T cell repertoires in COVID-19. As for the study in general: Acute-phase and convalescent COVID-19 samples originated in the United States, Italy and Spain. From T cells, B-cell-depleted T cells, or PBMCs came the material, which was cDNA or gDNA.

In the authors' workflow: From reference gene primer amplification, estimates of nucleated cell counts were derived. Repertoires were generated with immunoSEQ multiplex PCR, while TCRdb's copy carries only in-frame clones and drops some. Clonal size and the V and J genes are those of that table, whereas D and trimming came from the DNA. The table shows roughly 200,000 clones, with around 84% occurring only once. Trimming took 6 bases from V and 4 from J; bases not matched to a gene: 1. The CDR3 is 12 residues long. From germline, CDR1 is LNHDA and CDR2 SQIVND (reference sequence). The source material was peripheral blood. This sequence joins TRBV19 and TRBJ1-2, with 8 nucleotides matching TRBD1. The receptor's source is a man aged 35 to 55 with active or convalescent COVID-19. This chain's CDR3 is CASSDRGYGYTF. The CDR3 DNA reads as TGTGCCAGTAGCGACAGGGGCTATGGCTACACCTTC.